Listed below are T cell receptor beta chains from one sample, sequenced in a study of shared clonotypes between healthy human individuals. TCRdb keeps only in-frame clones here, not all; method: immunoSEQ multiplex PCR. Of a few hundred thousand clones in the sample, approximately 97% are singletons; the top ten hold 0.057%. The sequenced material came from naive CD4+ T cells sorted from blood. The receptors here all came from a woman aged 25 to 39 in good health. Each CDR3 is given with its conserved first and last residue.

V gene	J gene	CDR3 protein
TRBV5-1	TRBJ2-7	CASSPVGISNHEQYF
TRBV18	TRBJ2-2	CASSPRGGVQDTGELFF
TRBV7-2	TRBJ2-7	CASSLGLGAYEQYF
TRBV29-1	TRBJ1-4	CSARPTGGANEKLFF
TRBV28	TRBJ2-2	CASSLSQGAGELFF
TRBV5-5	TRBJ1-2	CASSFGGLNYGYTF
TRBV30	TRBJ2-3	CARSGTDTQYF
TRBV6-1	TRBJ2-5	CASSETGAETQYF
TRBV27	TRBJ2-2	CASSSTNTGELFF
TRBV5-1	TRBJ2-1	CASSRTQNRYNEQFF
TRBV18	TRBJ2-7	CASSPPVWDGAYPEQYF
TRBV7-2	TRBJ2-5	CASSSPSVKETQYF
TRBV5-4	TRBJ2-5	CASSLGPRTEKETQYF
TRBV21-1	TRBJ2-5	CASSNKTGRFETQYF
TRBV4-1	TRBJ2-7	CASSQFLSAYEQYF
TRBV7-8	TRBJ2-7	CASSSPGAYEQYF
TRBV5-6	TRBJ1-2	CASSAYYGYTF
TRBV11-2	TRBJ2-7	CASSLVAGEYEQYF
TRBV2	TRBJ2-1	CASSEGLAGVNEQFF
TRBV7-9	TRBJ2-7	CASSRPRGSEQYF
TRBV25-1	TRBJ2-3	CASSERTVTDTQYF